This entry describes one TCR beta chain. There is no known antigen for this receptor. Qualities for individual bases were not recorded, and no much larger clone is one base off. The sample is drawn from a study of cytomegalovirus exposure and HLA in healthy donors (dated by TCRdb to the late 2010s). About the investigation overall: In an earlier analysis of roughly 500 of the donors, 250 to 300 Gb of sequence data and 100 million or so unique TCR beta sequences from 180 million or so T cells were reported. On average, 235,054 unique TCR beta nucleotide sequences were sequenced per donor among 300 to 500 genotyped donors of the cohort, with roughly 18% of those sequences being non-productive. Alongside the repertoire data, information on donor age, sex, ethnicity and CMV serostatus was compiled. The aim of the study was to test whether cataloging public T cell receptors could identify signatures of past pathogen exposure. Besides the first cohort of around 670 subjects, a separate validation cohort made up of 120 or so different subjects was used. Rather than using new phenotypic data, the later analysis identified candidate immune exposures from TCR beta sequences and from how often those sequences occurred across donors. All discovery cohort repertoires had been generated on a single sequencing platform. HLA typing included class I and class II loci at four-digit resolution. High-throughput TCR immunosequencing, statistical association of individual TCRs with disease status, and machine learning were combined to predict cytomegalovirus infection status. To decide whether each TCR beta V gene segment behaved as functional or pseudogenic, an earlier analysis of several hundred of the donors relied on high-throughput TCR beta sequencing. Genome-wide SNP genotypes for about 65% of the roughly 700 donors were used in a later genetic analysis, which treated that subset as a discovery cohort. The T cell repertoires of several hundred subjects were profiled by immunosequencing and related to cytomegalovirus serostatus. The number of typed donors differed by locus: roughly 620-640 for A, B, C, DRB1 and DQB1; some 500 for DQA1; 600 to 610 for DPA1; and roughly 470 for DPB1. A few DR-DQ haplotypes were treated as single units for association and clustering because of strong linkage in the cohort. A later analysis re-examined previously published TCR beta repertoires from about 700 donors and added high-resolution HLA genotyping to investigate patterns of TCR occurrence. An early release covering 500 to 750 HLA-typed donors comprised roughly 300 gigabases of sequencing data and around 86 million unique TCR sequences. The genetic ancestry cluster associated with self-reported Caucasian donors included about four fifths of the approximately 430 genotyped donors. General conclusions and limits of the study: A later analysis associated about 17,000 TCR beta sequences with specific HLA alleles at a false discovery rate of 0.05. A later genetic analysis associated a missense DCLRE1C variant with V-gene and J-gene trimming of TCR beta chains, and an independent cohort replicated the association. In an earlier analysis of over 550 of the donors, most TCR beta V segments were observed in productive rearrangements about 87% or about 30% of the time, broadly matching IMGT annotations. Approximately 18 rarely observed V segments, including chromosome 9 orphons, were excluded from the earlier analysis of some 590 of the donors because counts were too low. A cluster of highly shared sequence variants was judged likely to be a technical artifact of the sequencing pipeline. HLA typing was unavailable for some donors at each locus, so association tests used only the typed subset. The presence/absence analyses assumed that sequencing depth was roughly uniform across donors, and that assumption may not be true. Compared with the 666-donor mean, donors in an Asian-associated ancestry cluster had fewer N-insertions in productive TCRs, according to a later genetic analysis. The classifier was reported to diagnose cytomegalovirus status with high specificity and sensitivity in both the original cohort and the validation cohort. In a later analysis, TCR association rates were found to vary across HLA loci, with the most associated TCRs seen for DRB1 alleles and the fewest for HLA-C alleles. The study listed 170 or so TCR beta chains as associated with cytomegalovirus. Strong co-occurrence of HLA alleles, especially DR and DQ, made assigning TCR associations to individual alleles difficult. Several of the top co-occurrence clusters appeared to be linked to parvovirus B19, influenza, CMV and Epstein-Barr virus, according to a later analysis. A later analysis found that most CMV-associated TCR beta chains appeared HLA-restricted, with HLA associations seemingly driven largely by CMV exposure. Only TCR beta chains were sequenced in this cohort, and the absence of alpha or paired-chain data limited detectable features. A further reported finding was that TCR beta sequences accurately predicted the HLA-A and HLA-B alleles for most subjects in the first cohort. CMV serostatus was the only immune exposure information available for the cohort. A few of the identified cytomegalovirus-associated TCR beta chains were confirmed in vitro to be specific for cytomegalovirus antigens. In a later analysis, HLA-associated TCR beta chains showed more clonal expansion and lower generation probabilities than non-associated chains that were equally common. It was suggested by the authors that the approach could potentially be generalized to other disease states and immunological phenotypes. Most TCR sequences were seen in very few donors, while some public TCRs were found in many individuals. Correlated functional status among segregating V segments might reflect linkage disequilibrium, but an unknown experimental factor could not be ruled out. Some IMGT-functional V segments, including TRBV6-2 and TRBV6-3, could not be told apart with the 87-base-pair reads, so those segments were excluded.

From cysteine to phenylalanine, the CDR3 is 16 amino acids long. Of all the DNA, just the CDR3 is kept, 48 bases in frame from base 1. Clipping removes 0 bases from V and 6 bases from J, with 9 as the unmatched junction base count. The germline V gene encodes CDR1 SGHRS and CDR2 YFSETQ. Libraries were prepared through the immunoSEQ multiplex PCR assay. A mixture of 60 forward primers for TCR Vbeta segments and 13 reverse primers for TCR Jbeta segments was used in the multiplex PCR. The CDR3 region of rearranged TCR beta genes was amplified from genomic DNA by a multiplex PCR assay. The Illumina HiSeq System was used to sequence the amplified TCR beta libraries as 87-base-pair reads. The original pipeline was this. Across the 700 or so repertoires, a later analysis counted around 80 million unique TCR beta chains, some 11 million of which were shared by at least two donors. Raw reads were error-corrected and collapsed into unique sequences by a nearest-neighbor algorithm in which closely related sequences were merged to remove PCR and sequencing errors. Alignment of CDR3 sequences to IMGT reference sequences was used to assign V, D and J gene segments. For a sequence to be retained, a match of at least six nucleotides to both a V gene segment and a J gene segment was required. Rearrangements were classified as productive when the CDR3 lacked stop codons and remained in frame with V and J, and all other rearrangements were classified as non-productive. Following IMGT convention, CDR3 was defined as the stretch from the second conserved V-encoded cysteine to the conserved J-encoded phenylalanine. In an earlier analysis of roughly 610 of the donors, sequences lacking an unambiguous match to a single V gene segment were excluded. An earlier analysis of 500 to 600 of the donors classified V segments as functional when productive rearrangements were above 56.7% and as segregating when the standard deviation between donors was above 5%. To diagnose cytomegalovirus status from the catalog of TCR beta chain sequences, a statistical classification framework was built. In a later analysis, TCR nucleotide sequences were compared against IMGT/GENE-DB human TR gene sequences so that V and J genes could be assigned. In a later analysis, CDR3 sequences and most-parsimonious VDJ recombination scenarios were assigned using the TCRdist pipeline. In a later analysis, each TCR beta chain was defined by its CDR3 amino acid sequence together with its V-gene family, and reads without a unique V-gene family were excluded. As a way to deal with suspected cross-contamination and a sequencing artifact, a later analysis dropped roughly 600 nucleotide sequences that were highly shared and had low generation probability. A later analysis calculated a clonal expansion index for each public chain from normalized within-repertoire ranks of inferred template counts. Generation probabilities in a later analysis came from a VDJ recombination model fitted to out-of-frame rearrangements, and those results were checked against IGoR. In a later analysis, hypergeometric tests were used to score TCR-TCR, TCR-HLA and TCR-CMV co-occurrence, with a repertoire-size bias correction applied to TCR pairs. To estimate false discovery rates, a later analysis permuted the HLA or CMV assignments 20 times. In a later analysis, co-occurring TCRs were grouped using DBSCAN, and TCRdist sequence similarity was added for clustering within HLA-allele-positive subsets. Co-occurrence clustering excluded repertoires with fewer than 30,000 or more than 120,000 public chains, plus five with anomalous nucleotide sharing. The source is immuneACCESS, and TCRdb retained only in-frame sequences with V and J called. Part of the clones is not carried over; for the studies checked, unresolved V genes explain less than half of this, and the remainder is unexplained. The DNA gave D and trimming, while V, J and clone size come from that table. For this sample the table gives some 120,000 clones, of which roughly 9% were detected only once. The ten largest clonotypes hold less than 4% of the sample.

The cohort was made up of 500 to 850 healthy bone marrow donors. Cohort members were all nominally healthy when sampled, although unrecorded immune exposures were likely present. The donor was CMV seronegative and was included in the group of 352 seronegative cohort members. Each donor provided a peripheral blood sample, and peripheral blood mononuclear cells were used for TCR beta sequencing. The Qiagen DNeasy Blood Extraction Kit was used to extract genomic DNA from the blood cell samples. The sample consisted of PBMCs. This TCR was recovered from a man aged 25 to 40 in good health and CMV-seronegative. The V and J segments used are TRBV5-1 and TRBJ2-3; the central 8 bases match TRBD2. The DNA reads TGCGCCAGCAGCTTGGCCCGGGGGGGCGATCGTGATACGCAGTATTTT. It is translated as CASSLARGGDRDTQYF.